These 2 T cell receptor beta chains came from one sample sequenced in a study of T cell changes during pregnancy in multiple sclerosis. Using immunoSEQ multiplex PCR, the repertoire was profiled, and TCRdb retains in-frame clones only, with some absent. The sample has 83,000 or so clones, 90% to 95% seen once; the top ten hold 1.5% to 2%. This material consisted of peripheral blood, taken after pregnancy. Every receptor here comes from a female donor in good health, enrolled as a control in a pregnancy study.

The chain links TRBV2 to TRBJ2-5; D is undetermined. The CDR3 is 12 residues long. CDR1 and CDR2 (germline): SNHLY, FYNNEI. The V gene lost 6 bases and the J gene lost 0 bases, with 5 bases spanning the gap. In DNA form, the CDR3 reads TGTGCCAGCAGCCTGTACCAAGAGACCCAGTACTTC. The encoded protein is CASSLYQETQYF.

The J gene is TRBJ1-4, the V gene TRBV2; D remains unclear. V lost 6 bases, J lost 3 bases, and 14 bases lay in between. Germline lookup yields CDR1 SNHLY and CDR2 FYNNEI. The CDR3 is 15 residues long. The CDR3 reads CASSWRIRANEKLFF. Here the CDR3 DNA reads TGTGCCAGCAGCTGGAGAATAAGAGCTAATGAAAAACTGTTTTTT. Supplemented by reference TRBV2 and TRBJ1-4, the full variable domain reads EPEVTQTPSHQVTQMGQEVILRCVPISNHLYFYWYRQILGQKVEFLVSFYNNEISEKSEIFDDQFSVERPDGSNFTLKIRSTKLEDSAMYFCASSWRIRANEKLFFGSGTQLSVL.